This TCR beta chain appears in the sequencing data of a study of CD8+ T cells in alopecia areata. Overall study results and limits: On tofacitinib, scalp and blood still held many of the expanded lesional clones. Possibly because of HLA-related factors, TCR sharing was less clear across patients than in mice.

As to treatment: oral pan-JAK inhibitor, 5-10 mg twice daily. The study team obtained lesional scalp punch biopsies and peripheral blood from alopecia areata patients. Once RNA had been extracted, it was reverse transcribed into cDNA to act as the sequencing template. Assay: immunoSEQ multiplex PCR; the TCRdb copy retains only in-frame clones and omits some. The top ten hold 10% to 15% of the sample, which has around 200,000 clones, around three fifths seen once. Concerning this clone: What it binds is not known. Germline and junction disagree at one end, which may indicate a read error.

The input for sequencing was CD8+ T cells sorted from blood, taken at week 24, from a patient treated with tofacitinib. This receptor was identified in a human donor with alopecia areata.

CDR3: CASSAGGSNQPHHF. The CDR3 DNA reads as TGTGCCAGCAGCGCAGGGGGAAGCAATCAGCCCCACCATTTT. The V gene is TRBV7-9, the J gene TRBJ1-5; TRBD1 aligns across 7 bases. The CDR3 consists of 14 residues. Germline assignment: CDR1 SEHNR and CDR2 FQNEAQ (reference sequence). The full variable domain, rest sourced from reference TRBV7-9 and TRBJ1-5, is DTGVSQNPRHKITKRGQNVTFRCDPISEHNRLYWYRQTLGQGPEFLTYFQNEAQLEKSRLLSDRFSAERPKGSFSTLEIQRTEQGDSAMYLCASSAGGSNQPHHFGDGTRLSIL.